These T cell receptor beta chains were read from a single sample in a study of shared clonotypes between healthy human individuals. Here immunoSEQ multiplex PCR was the method, and the copy in TCRdb shows in-frame clones only, minus some. The data show 850,000 to 1,200,000 clones, around 74% seen once. The sample consisted of memory CD4+ T cells sorted from blood. The receptors come from a man younger than 35 in good health. Each CDR3 is given with its conserved first and last residue. The D gene is left open where the match is weak. Clone sizes are given selectively: once, few, many, or a class where the clone is expanded.

NA,TRBV5-8,once,TRBJ1-2,TGTGCCAGCAGCTTATACAGGGTAGACGGCTACACCTTC,CASSLYRVDGYTF
NA,TRBV27,few,TRBJ1-4,TGTGCCAGCAGTTTGCGGTTCGGTCCTAATGAAAAACTGTTTTTT,CASSLRFGPNEKLFF
NA,TRBV15,NA,TRBJ2-1,TGTGCCACCAGCCGCAGTATAGAACGGGACAATGAGCAGTTCTTC,CATSRSIERDNEQFF
NA,TRBV9,NA,TRBJ2-5,TGTGCCAGCAGCGTTTCTACAGGGAGAGAGACCCAGTACTTC,CASSVSTGRETQYF
NA,TRBV18,NA,TRBJ2-7,TGTGCCAGCTCACCATCCTCCGGCACAGCCAACTCCTACGAGCAGTACTTC,CASSPSSGTANSYEQYF
NA,TRBV10-1,NA,TRBJ1-5,TGCGCCCCTGCGGGGGACACCGGTGTTAAACAGCCCCAGCATTTT,CAPAGDTGVKQPQHF
TRBD1,TRBV5-1,NA,TRBJ2-2,TGCGCCAGCAGCCTAGGACAGGGCGGGGCCGGGGAGCTGTTTTTT,CASSLGQGGAGELFF
TRBD1,TRBV28,NA,TRBJ1-2,TGTGCCACTGGGGGACAGGGAGGGGACTATGGCTACACCTTC,CATGGQGGDYGYTF
NA,TRBV7-9,NA,TRBJ2-1,TGTGCCAGCAGCCAAGTGCACGGTCAAGCTGGAGACAATGAGCAGTTCTTC,CASSQVHGQAGDNEQFF
TRBD1,TRBV6-1,NA,TRBJ2-2,TGTGCCAGCGGGGACAGGGGGCGCATCACCGGGGAGCTGTTTTTT,CASGDRGRITGELFF
TRBD1,TRBV5-1,NA,TRBJ2-2,TGCGCCAGCAGATCGGGGCAGGGGGACACCGGGGAGCTGTTTTTT,CASRSGQGDTGELFF
TRBD1,TRBV29-1,NA,TRBJ1-1,TGCAGCGCAGAAAATTGGGACAGCACTGAAGCTTTCTTT,CSAENWDSTEAFF
TRBD2,TRBV29-1,NA,TRBJ2-3,TGCAGCGTTGAGGGAGAGCGGGGGCACACAGATACGCAGTATTTT,CSVEGERGHTDTQYF
NA,TRBV6-5,few,TRBJ1-3,TGTGCCAGCAGCACTACAGGGAGGGGAAACACCATATATTTT,CASSTTGRGNTIYF
NA,TRBV7-8,NA,TRBJ1-3,TGTGCCAGCAGCTCCCGTACCGGAAACACCATATATTTT,CASSSRTGNTIYF
NA,TRBV30,NA,TRBJ1-1,TGTGCCTGGAGCAAGTTGAACACTGAAGCTTTCTTT,CAWSKLNTEAFF
NA,TRBV6-1,NA,TRBJ1-5,TGTGCCAGCAGTTGGGAGGCCTGGGGCAATCAGCCCCAGCATTTT,CASSWEAWGNQPQHF
TRBD1,TRBV6-4,NA,TRBJ2-2,TGTGCCAGTTCAGGGGGCACCGGGGAGCTGTTTTTT,CASSGGTGELFF
NA,TRBV5-1,once,TRBJ1-3,TGCGCCAGCAGCTTGGAGGGGACCTACTCTGGAAACACCATATATTTT,CASSLEGTYSGNTIYF
NA,TRBV4-1,NA,TRBJ1-4,TGCGCCAGCAGCCAAGGCGGGAGGGGAATACGAGATGAAAAACTGTTTTTT,CASSQGGRGIRDEKLFF
NA,TRBV28,NA,TRBJ2-3,TGTGCCAGCAGTTCAGCACGGGGAGATACGCAGTATTTT,CASSSARGDTQYF
TRBD2,TRBV7-2,NA,TRBJ2-1,TGTGCCAGCAGCTATATACTAGCGGGAGTCAGTGAGCAGTTCTTC,CASSYILAGVSEQFF
TRBD2,TRBV7-6,NA,TRBJ2-4,TGTGCCAGCAGCCTCGGGACTAGCGGGAGAGAAAACATTCAGTACTTC,CASSLGTSGRENIQYF
TRBD2,TRBV2,NA,TRBJ2-5,TGTGCCAGCAGTCCCGGGACTAGCGGCGAGACCCAGTACTTC,CASSPGTSGETQYF
NA,TRBV9,NA,TRBJ2-1,TGTGCCAGCAGCTTTAGGGGCACTGAGCAGTTCTTC,CASSFRGTEQFF
NA,TRBV27,few,TRBJ2-3,TGTGCCAGCAGTATCGCGGACGCGACGGGCACAGATACGCAGTATTTT,CASSIADATGTDTQYF
NA,TRBV11-3,NA,TRBJ2-1,TGTGCCAGCAGACGGACAGTGGATTCCTACAATGAGCAGTTCTTC,CASRRTVDSYNEQFF
TRBD2,TRBV10-3,many,TRBJ2-5,TGTGCCACCGGGAATAGCGGGGCCCAAGAGACCCAGTACTTC,CATGNSGAQETQYF
NA,TRBV18,NA,TRBJ2-2,TGTGCCAGCTCACCCCAAAGGGCAGACACCGGGGAGCTGTTTTTT,CASSPQRADTGELFF
NA,TRBV6-1,NA,TRBJ1-1,TGTGCCAGCAGTAGGGTCATGAACACTGAAGCTTTCTTT,CASSRVMNTEAFF
TRBD2,TRBV7-2,many,TRBJ2-3,TGTGCCAGCAGCTCCCTGATAGCGGGGTTGATGCGTGATACGCAGTATTTT,CASSSLIAGLMRDTQYF
NA,TRBV7-3,NA,TRBJ2-3,TGTGCCAGCAGCAGGACTTCGGCAATTGGAGATACGCAGTATTTT,CASSRTSAIGDTQYF
NA,TRBV4-1,NA,TRBJ1-2,TGCGCCAGCAGCCAGGTTATAGGGAATGGCTACACCTTC,CASSQVIGNGYTF
TRBD2,TRBV4-3,NA,TRBJ2-3,TGCGCCAGCAGCCAAGATATAAGGGAACTAGCGGGAGATGATACGCAGTATTTT,CASSQDIRELAGDDTQYF
NA,TRBV5-1,NA,TRBJ1-1,TGCGCCAGCAGCCTAATTGCGGACACAAACACTGAAGCTTTCTTT,CASSLIADTNTEAFF
NA,TRBV30,NA,TRBJ2-3,TGTGCCTGGAGCCCTCGGGGAACAGATACGCAGTATTTT,CAWSPRGTDTQYF
TRBD1,TRBV7-9,NA,TRBJ1-1,TGTGCCAGCAGCTTAGGTGGACAGGGCAGTGAAGCTTTCTTT,CASSLGGQGSEAFF
NA,TRBV21-1,NA,TRBJ1-4,TGTGCCAGCTTCCGTTGGCTGGCTAATGAAAAACTGTTTTTT,CASFRWLANEKLFF
NA,TRBV5-4,NA,TRBJ1-3,TGTGCCAGCAGCTTGGGCGGCCCTGGAAACACCATATATTTT,CASSLGGPGNTIYF
TRBD1,TRBV30,once,TRBJ2-4,TGTGCCTGGGACAGGGGTGGGCCAGCCAAAAACATTCAGTACTTC,CAWDRGGPAKNIQYF
TRBD1,TRBV6-5,NA,TRBJ1-3,TGTGCCAGCAGACAGGGGATCTCTGGAAACACCATATATTTT,CASRQGISGNTIYF
NA,TRBV28,NA,TRBJ1-1,TGTGCCAGCAGTAGTGGGTCAGTCCCCATGAACACTGAAGCTTTCTTT,CASSSGSVPMNTEAFF
NA,TRBV7-7,NA,TRBJ2-7,TGTGCTAGCAGCCAAAGAGAGGGTTACGAGCAGTACTTC,CASSQREGYEQYF
TRBD1,TRBV7-9,NA,TRBJ2-1,TGTGCCAGCAGAGCCCGGGACAGATACAATGAGCAGTTCTTC,CASRARDRYNEQFF
NA,TRBV5-1,NA,TRBJ2-5,TGCGCCAGCAGCATAGAAGAGACCCAGTACTTC,CASSIEETQYF
NA,TRBV19,NA,TRBJ1-4,TGTGCCAGTAGTATCCCTAACAGCCATGAAAAACTGTTTTTT,CASSIPNSHEKLFF
NA,TRBV15,NA,TRBJ1-5,TGTGCCACCAGCAGAGGTCAATGGCAGCCCCAGCATTTT,CATSRGQWQPQHF
NA,TRBV9,NA,TRBJ2-2,TGTGCCAGCAGCGTAGGTAGCGGTTTAAACACCGGGGAGCTGTTTTTT,CASSVGSGLNTGELFF
NA,TRBV6-1,NA,TRBJ2-1,TGTGCCAGCGGATTTGTAAATGAGCAGTTCTTC,CASGFVNEQFF
TRBD2,TRBV6-1,NA,TRBJ2-5,TGTGCCAGCACAAGTGGCGGGAGGTTCCAAGAGACCCAGTACTTC,CASTSGGRFQETQYF
TRBD2,TRBV28,NA,TRBJ2-3,TGTGCCAGCAGGGGTAGCGGGGGGAGCACAGATACGCAGTATTTT,CASRGSGGSTDTQYF
TRBD1,TRBV7-6,NA,TRBJ1-2,TGTGCCAGCAGCCAACAACCGGGACAGGGTTATGGCTACACCTTC,CASSQQPGQGYGYTF
NA,TRBV6-1,NA,TRBJ1-4,TGTGCCAGCAGTGAAGGTTACAGGATAAATGAAAAACTGTTTTTT,CASSEGYRINEKLFF
TRBD1,TRBV2,NA,TRBJ1-5,TGTGCCAGCACCCAGACAGGGGGCGACAATCAGCCCCAGCATTTT,CASTQTGGDNQPQHF
NA,TRBV4-1,NA,TRBJ2-6,TGCGCCAGCAGCCAAGCACCTGGGGCCAACGTCCTGACTTTC,CASSQAPGANVLTF